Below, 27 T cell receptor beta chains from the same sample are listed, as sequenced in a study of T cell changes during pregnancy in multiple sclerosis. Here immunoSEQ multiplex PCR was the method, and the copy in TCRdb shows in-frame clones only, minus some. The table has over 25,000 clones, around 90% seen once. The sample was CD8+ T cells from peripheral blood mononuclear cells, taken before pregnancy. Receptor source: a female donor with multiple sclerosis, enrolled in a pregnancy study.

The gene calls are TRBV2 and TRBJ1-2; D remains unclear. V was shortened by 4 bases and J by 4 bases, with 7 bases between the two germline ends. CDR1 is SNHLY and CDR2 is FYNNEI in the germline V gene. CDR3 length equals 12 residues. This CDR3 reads CASSAGFYGYTF. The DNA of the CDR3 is TGTGCCAGCAGTGCAGGCTTCTATGGCTACACCTTC.

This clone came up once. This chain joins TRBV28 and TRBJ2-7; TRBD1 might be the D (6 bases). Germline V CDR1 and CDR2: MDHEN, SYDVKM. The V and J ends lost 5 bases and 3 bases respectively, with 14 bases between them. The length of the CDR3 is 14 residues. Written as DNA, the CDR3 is TGTGCCAGCAGTGTACAGGGATGGGTCTACGAGCAGTACTTC. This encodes CASSVQGWVYEQYF.

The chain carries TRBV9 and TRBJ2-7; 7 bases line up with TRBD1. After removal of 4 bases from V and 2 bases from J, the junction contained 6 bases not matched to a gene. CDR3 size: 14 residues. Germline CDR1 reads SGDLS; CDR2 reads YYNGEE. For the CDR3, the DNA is TGTGCCAGCAGCCCCAGGGACAGACCCTACGAGCAGTACTTC. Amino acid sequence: CASSPRDRPYEQYF.

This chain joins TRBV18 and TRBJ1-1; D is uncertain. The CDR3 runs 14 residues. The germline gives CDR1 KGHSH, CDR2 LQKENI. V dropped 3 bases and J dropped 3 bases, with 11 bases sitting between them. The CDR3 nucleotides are TGTGCCAGCTCACCCTTTCCTAGCGACACTGAAGCTTTCTTT. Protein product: CASSPFPSDTEAFF.

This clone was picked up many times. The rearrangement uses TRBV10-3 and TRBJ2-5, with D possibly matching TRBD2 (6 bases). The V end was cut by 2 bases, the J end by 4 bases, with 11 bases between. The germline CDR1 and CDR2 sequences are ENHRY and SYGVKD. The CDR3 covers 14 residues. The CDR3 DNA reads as TGTGCCATCAGTGAGATCGGGGGAGCAGAGACCCAGTACTTC. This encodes CAISEIGGAETQYF.

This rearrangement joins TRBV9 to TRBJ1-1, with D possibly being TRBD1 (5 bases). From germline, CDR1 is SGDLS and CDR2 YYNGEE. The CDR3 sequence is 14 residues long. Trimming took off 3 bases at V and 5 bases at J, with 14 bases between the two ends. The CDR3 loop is CASSAQGGGTEAFF. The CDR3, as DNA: TGTGCCAGCAGCGCTCAGGGCGGTGGAACTGAAGCTTTCTTT.

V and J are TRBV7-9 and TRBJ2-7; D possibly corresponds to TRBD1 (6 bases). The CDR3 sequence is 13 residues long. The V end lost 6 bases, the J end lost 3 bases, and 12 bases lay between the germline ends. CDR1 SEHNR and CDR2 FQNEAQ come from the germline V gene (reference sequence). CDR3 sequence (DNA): TGTGCCAGCAGTTGGGACACCTACTACGAGCAGTACTTC. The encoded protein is CASSWDTYYEQYF.

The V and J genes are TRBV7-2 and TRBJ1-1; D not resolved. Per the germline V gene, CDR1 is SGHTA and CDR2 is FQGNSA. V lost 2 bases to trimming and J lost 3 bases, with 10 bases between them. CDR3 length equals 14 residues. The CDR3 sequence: CASSLYPGYTEAFF. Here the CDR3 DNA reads TGTGCCAGCAGCTTATATCCGGGGTACACTGAAGCTTTCTTT.

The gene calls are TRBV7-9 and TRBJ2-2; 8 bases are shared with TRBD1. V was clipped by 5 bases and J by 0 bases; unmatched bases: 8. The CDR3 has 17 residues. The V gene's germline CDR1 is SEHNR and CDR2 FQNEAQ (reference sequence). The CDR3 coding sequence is TGTGCCAGCAGCCCCGACAGGGGCCACACGAACACCGGGGAGCTGTTTTTT. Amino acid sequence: CASSPDRGHTNTGELFF.

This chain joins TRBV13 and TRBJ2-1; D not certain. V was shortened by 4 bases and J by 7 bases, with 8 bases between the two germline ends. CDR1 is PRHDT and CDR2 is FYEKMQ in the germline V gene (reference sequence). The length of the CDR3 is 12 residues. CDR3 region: CASSSLVNEQFF. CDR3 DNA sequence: TGTGCCAGCAGCTCCTTAGTAAATGAGCAGTTCTTC.

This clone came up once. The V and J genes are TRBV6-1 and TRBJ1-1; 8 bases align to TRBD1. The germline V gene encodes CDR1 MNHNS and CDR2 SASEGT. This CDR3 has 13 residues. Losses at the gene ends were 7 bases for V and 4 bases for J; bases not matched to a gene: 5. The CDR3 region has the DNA TGTGCCAGCAAGGACAGGGAGGCCACTGAAGCTTTCTTT. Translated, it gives CASKDREATEAFF.

The CDR3 is CASSQDPGTGWTGELFF. The CDR3 bases are TGCGCCAGCAGCCAAGATCCGGGGACAGGGTGGACCGGGGAGCTGTTTTTT. This rearrangement joins TRBV4-1 to TRBJ2-2; 9 positions match TRBD1. CDR3 length equals 17 residues. Germline V gene data show CDR1 as MGHRA and CDR2 as YSYEKL. Trimming took 0 bases from V and 5 from J; bases not matched to a gene: 7.

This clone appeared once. The chain's CDR3 is CASTIVAGSEAFF. As DNA, the CDR3 is TGTGCCAGTACGATTGTGGCAGGTAGTGAAGCTTTCTTT. The chain joins TRBV19 to TRBJ1-1; D not resolved. The ends were cut back, 7 bases at V and 7 bases at J, with 16 bases in the middle. Germline CDR1 LNHDA, CDR2 SQIVND (reference sequence). The CDR3 runs 13 residues.

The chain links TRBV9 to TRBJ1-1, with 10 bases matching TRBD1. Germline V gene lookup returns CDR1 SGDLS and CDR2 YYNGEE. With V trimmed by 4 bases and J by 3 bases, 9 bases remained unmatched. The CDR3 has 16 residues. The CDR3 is CASSPPDRGKYTEAFF. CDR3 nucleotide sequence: TGTGCCAGCAGCCCCCCGGACAGGGGGAAGTACACTGAAGCTTTCTTT.

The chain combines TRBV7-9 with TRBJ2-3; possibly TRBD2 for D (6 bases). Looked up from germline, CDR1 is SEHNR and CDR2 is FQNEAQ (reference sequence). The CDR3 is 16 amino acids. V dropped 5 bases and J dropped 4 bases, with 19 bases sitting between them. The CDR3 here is CASSLSLAKFADTQYF. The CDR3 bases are TGTGCCAGCAGCCTCTCCCTAGCGAAGTTTGCAGATACGCAGTATTTT.

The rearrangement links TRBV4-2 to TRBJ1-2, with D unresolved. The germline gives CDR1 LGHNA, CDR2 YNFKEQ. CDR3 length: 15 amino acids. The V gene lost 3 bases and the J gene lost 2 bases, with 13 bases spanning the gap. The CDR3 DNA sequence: TGTGCCAGCAGCCATGGAGGCCAGGAGAACTATGGCTACACCTTC. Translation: CASSHGGQENYGYTF.

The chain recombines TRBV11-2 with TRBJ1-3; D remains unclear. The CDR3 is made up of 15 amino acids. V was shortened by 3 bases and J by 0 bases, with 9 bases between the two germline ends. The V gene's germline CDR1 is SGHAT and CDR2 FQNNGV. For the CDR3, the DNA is TGTGCCAGCAGCTTCGGGTCCTCCTCTGGAAACACCATATATTTT. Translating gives CASSFGSSSGNTIYF.

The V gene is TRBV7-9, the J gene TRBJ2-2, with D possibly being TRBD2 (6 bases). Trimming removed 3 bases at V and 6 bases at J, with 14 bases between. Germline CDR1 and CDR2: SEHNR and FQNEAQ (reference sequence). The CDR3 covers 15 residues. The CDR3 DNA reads TGTGCCAGCAGCTTGGGGACTCCGATGGCCGGGGAGCTGTTTTTT. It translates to CASSLGTPMAGELFF.

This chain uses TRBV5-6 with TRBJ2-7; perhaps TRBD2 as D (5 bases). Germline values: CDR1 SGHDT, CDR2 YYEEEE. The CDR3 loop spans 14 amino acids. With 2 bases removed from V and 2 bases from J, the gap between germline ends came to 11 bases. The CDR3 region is CASSFGGTPYEQYF. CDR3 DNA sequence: TGTGCCAGCAGCTTTGGAGGAACCCCCTACGAGCAGTACTTC. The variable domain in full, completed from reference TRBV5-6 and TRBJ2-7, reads DAGVTQSPTHLIKTRGQQVTLRCSPKSGHDTVSWYQQALGQGPQFIFQYYEEEERQRGNFPDRFSGHQFPNYSSELNVNALLLGDSALYLCASSFGGTPYEQYFGPGTRLTVT.

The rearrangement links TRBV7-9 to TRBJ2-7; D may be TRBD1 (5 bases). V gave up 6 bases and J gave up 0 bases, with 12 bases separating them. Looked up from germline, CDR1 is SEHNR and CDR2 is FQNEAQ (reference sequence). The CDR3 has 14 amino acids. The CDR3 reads CASSGQGTSYEQYF. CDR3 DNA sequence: TGTGCCAGCAGTGGGCAGGGTACCTCCTACGAGCAGTACTTC.

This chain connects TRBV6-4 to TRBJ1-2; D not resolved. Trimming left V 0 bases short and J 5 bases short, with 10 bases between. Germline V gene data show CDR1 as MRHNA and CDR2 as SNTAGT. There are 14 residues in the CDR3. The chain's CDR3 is CASSDSTWCYGYTF. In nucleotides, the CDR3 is TGTGCCAGCAGTGACTCCACATGGTGTTATGGCTACACCTTC.

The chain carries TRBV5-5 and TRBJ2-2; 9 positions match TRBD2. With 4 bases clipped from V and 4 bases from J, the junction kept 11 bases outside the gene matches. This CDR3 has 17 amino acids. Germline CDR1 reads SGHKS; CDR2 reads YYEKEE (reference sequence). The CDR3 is CASSITPLAGVTGELFF. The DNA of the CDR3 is TGTGCCAGCAGCATAACCCCGTTAGCGGGGGTCACCGGGGAGCTGTTTTTT.

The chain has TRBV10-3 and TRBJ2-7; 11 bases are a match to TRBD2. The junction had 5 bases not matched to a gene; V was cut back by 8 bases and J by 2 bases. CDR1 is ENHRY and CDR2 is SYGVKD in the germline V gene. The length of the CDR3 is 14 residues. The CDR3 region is CAIGSTSGTYEQYF. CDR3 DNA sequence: TGTGCCATCGGATCGACTAGCGGGACCTACGAGCAGTACTTC.

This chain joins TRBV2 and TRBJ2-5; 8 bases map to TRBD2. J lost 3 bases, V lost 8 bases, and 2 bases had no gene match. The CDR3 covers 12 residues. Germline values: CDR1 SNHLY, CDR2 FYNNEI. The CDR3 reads CASGREEETQYF. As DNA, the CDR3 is TGTGCCAGCGGGCGGGAGGAAGAGACCCAGTACTTC. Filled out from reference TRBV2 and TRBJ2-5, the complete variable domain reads EPEVTQTPSHQVTQMGQEVILRCVPISNHLYFYWYRQILGQKVEFLVSFYNNEISEKSEIFDDQFSVERPDGSNFTLKIRSTKLEDSAMYFCASGREEETQYFGPGTRLLVL.

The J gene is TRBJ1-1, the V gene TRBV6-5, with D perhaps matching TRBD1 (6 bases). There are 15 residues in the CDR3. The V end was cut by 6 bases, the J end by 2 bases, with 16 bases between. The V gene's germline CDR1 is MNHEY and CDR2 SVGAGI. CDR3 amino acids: CASSFTGSLNTEAFF. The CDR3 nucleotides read TGTGCCAGCAGCTTTACAGGGTCCCTAAACACTGAAGCTTTCTTT.

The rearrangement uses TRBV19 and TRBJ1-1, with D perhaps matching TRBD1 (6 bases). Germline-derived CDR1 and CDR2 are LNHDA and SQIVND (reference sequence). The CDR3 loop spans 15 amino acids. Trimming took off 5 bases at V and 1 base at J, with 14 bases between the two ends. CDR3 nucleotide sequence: TGTGCCAGTAGTCTCGGAAGGACAGCGAACACTGAAGCTTTCTTT. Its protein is CASSLGRTANTEAFF.

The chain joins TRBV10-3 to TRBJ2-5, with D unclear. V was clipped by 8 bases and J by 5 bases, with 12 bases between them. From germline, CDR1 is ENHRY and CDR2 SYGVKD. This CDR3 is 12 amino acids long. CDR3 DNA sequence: TGTGCCATCCGTTCTCCTCAGGAGACCCAGTACTTC. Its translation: CAIRSPQETQYF.